Sequencing of this T cell receptor beta chain was carried out in a study of blood T cell repertoires in COVID-19. Study at large: Sites across the United States, Italy and Spain contributed samples from acute and convalescent COVID-19. In each case, the material was cDNA or gDNA derived from T cells, B-cell-depleted T cells, or PBMCs.

This clone was found a few times. This CDR3 has 13 amino acids. CDR1 is MGHDK and CDR2 is SYGVNS in the germline V gene. V lost 3 bases, J lost 5 bases, and 3 bases stayed unmatched. Methods used by the authors: Nucleated cell number was recorded as an estimate derived from reference gene primer amplification. Assay: immunoSEQ multiplex PCR; the TCRdb copy retains only in-frame clones and omits some. V, J and clone size reflect that table, while D and trimming were determined from the DNA. The table shows tens of thousands of clones, with 80% occurring only once. The chain combines TRBV25-1 with TRBJ1-2; 7 positions match TRBD1. The clonotype comes from a human donor in a cohort sampled during active COVID-19. Sequenced: peripheral blood. The CDR3 DNA reads TGTGCCAGCAGTGATACAGGGGCGTATGGCTACACCTTC. Protein sequence: CASSDTGAYGYTF.